Below, 31 T cell receptor beta chains from the same sample are listed, as sequenced in a study of blood T cells in healthy people across ages. Next came a second PCR, run for about 7 to 12 cycles, which used a sample-barcoded 5' primer along with a J-beta primer mix. TCRdb called the 5' RACE reads again in MiXCR, with one record for every CDR3 protein. The sample lists 700,000 to 900,000 distinct CDR3 sequences, roughly 24% seen once, with 3% in the top ten. The data were also submitted as part of a second study, on T cells of mothers and their children.

The sample comprised blood. These receptor sequences come from a boy aged 5-17 years in good health.

This clonotype was seen a handful of times. The V gene is TRBV7-2, the J gene TRBJ1-1; unclear D gene. This CDR3 contains 16 residues. The V gene lost 5 bases and the J gene lost 0 bases, with 16 bases spanning the gap. Germline V gene data show CDR1 as SGHTA and CDR2 as FQGNSA. The CDR3 region has the DNA TGTGCCAGCAGCCAACGCAACCGTGGGATGAACACTGAAGCTTTCTTT. Protein product: CASSQRNRGMNTEAFF.

This clonotype appeared a few times. The chain carries TRBV7-9 and TRBJ2-1, with a tentative D call TRBD1 (6 bases). Trimming pared 6 bases from V and 5 bases from J, leaving 11 bases between. The CDR3 contains 13 residues. Germline CDR1 reads SEHNR; CDR2 reads FQNEAQ (reference sequence). CDR3 in amino acids: CASSRGKDNEQFF. CDR3 bases: TGTGCCAGCAGTAGGGGGAAGGACAATGAGCAGTTCTTC.

The sample holds a few counts of this clonotype. V is TRBV4-2 and J is TRBJ2-7; D is possibly TRBD2 (6 bases). This CDR3 is 17 amino acids long. Germline CDR1 reads LGHNA; CDR2 reads YNFKEQ. The V end was cut by 4 bases, the J end by 0 bases, with 19 bases between. In nucleotides, the CDR3 is TGTGCCAGCAGCCCACGGTCATCGCGGGAATACTCCTACGAGCAGTACTTC. This codes for CASSPRSSREYSYEQYF.

This clonotype showed up just a few times. This chain uses TRBV4-1 with TRBJ2-3, with D perhaps TRBD1 (5 bases). V lost 10 bases, J lost 2 bases, and 13 bases lay in between. The CDR3 contains 13 residues. CDR1 MGHRA and CDR2 YSYEKL come from the germline V gene. The CDR3 is CATRTPDTDTQYF. CDR3 sequence (DNA): TGCGCCACCCGGACACCCGACACAGATACGCAGTATTTT.

This clonotype has a handful of counts. The J gene is TRBJ2-5, the V gene TRBV7-2, with 11 bases matching TRBD2. This CDR3 has 16 amino acids. Germline V CDR1 and CDR2: SGHTA, FQGNSA. The V segment lost 5 bases and the J segment 4 bases; nucleotides outside the gene matches: 9. The CDR3 bases are TGTGCCAGCAGCATAACGGGACTAGCGGCGTCAGAGACCCAGTACTTC. Its protein product is CASSITGLAASETQYF.

In its sample, this clonotype was seen a few times. This chain uses TRBV6-5 with TRBJ1-5; D is uncertain. In germline, CDR1 is MNHEY, CDR2 SVGAGI. Trimming removed 6 bases at V and 0 bases at J, with 9 bases between. The CDR3 is made up of 14 amino acids. CDR3 protein: CASRPGYSNQPQHF. The CDR3 nucleotides are TGTGCCAGCAGGCCCGGGTATAGCAATCAGCCCCAGCATTTT.

The chain employs TRBV20-1 and TRBJ2-1; D remains unclear. The germline CDR1 and CDR2 sequences are DFQATT and SNEGSKA (reference sequence). Trimming took off 1 base at V and 5 bases at J, with 15 bases between the two ends. This CDR3 contains 15 residues. The CDR3 region is CSARGFSLSHNEQFF. In DNA, the CDR3 is TGCAGTGCTAGAGGCTTCAGTCTTAGCCACAATGAGCAGTTCTTC.

CDR3 sequence: CASSTASRLDTQYF. In nucleotides, the CDR3 is TGTGCCAGTAGTACAGCGAGCCGGTTGGATACGCAGTATTTT. This rearrangement joins TRBV19 to TRBJ2-3; D is undetermined. This CDR3 is 14 amino acids long. In germline, CDR1 is LNHDA, CDR2 SQIVND (reference sequence). Trimming took off 4 bases at V and 6 bases at J, with 14 bases between the two ends.

This sequence joins TRBV27 and TRBJ2-1; no clear D gene. V lost 8 bases and J 2 bases, leaving 13 bases between the germline ends. The CDR3 spans 14 residues. CDR1 and CDR2 (germline): MNHEY, SMNVEV (reference sequence). CDR3 sequence reads: CASCGSPPYNEQFF. Written as DNA, the CDR3 is TGTGCCAGCTGCGGCAGTCCCCCCTACAATGAGCAGTTCTTC.

J is TRBJ2-1 and V is TRBV20-1; possibly TRBD1 or TRBD2 for D (12 bases each). CDR3 length: 17 amino acids. Per the germline V gene, CDR1 is DFQATT and CDR2 is SNEGSKA (reference sequence). Trimming shortened V by 5 bases and J by 7 bases, and 27 bases separated the two germline ends. Here the CDR3 reads CSAPGQGASGRGNEQFF. The CDR3 DNA sequence: TGCAGTGCTCCGGGACAGGGGGCTAGCGGGAGGGGGAATGAGCAGTTCTTC.

The rearrangement joins TRBV3-1 to TRBJ2-7; 9 bases agree with TRBD2. From germline, CDR1 is LGHDT and CDR2 YNNKEL (reference sequence). The CDR3 is made up of 18 amino acids. Trimming cost V 4 bases and J 1 base; bases outside gene matches: 14. The CDR3 sequence: CASSLAGVRTTPSYEQYF. The CDR3 DNA sequence: TGTGCCAGCAGCCTAGCGGGGGTACGAACTACACCTTCCTACGAGCAGTACTTC.

Concerning this clonotype itself: The junction departs from the called germline gene at one end, perhaps through a read error. The gene calls are TRBV7-7 and TRBJ1-1, with TRBD1 as a possible D gene (6 bases). Germline-derived CDR1 and CDR2 are SSHAT and FNYEAQ (reference sequence). This CDR3 has 15 residues. The chain's CDR3 is CASSPFQGMNTEAFF. The CDR3 coding sequence is TGTGCTAGCAGCCCATTCCAGGGGATGAACACTGAAGCTTTCTTT.

This clonotype was found a few times. This sequence joins TRBV2 and TRBJ1-5, with 8 bases that match TRBD1. This CDR3 contains 15 residues. V was pared by 6 bases and J by 0 bases, with 4 bases of the junction left unmatched. The germline gives CDR1 SNHLY, CDR2 FYNNEI. In DNA form, the CDR3 reads TGTGCCAGCAGCGACAGGGGATATAGCAATCAGCCCCAGCATTTT. It encodes CASSDRGYSNQPQHF.

The chain has TRBV3-1 and TRBJ1-2; D perhaps matches TRBD1 (5 bases). The CDR3 has 14 amino acids. CDR1 is LGHDT and CDR2 is YNNKEL in the germline V gene (reference sequence). The ends were cut back, 4 bases at V and 5 bases at J, with 14 bases in the middle. The CDR3 loop is CASSPPTAPYGYTF. In DNA form, the CDR3 reads TGTGCCAGCAGCCCCCCGACAGCTCCTTATGGCTACACCTTC. The full variable domain, rest sourced from reference TRBV3-1 and TRBJ1-2, is DTAVSQTPKYLVTQMGNDKSIKCEQNLGHDTMYWYKQDSKKFLKIMFSYNNKELIINETVPNRFSPKSPDKAHLNLHINSLELGDSAVYFCASSPPTAPYGYTFGSGTRLTVV.

The gene calls are TRBV4-1 and TRBJ2-5, with 9 bases aligning to TRBD1. The closer fit of TRBJ2-7 to the DNA end suggests the J call may be wrong. The CDR3 loop spans 13 amino acids. Per the germline V gene, CDR1 is MGHRA and CDR2 is YSYEKL. CDR3 sequence reads: CASSHGQGYEQYF. In DNA form, the CDR3 reads TGCGCCAGCAGCCACGGACAGGGGTACGAGCAGTACTTC.

To note about this clonotype: A much larger clone lies one base from this, so it may be a read error. This sequence joins TRBV29-1 and TRBJ1-4; TRBD1 aligns across 7 bases. Germline loops: CDR1 SQVTM, CDR2 ANQGSEA. The CDR3 has 14 residues. Trimming removed 7 bases from V and 6 bases from J; junction bases left unmatched: 11. CDR3 sequence: CSASLQGSDEKLFF. The DNA for the CDR3 is TGCAGCGCGAGCCTACAGGGGTCCGATGAAAAACTGTTTTTT.

This clonotype has at least ten counts. This chain connects TRBV28 to TRBJ2-7; 8 bases agree with TRBD1. The CDR3 totals 16 residues. V dropped 6 bases and J dropped 0; count of bases not matched to a gene: 10. Germline-derived CDR1 and CDR2 are MDHEN and SYDVKM. CDR3 sequence: CASRVRTGGASYEQYF. The CDR3 nucleotides read TGTGCCAGCAGGGTCCGTACAGGGGGTGCCTCCTACGAGCAGTACTTC.

The chain links TRBV5-1 to TRBJ1-2; D remains unclear. Trimming pared 1 base from V and 8 bases from J, leaving 18 bases between. Looked up from germline, CDR1 is SGHRS and CDR2 is YFSETQ. CDR3 length: 15 amino acids. The CDR3: CASSLTFGVYGGYTF. In DNA, the CDR3 is TGCGCCAGCAGCTTGACGTTTGGGGTCTACGGGGGCTACACCTTC.

J is TRBJ2-5 and V is TRBV6-5; the match to TRBD2 covers 14 bases. Near its end, the DNA agrees better with TRBJ2-1, so the J call may be wrong. The germline V gene encodes CDR1 MNHEY and CDR2 SVGAGI. The CDR3 totals 19 residues. The CDR3 region is CASSYSAPLGLAGGNEQFF. In DNA form, the CDR3 reads TGTGCCAGCAGTTACTCCGCTCCCCTAGGACTAGCGGGGGGTAATGAGCAGTTCTTC.

Concerning this clonotype itself: No conserved phenylalanine or tryptophan is present at the end of the CDR3, so a read error is the likely explanation. The chain joins TRBV7-2 to TRBJ2-1, with TRBD2 matching 8 bases. Germline-derived CDR1 and CDR2 are SGHTA and FQGNSA. J was trimmed by 8 bases and V by 0 bases; bases with no gene match: 9. CDR3 length: 16 amino acids. DNA of the CDR3: TGTGCCAGCAGCTTAGCTGGGAGCGGGGGTAGGGATGAGCAGTTCTCC. Amino acid sequence: CASSLAGSGGRDEQFS.

This chain uses TRBV12-3 or TRBV12-4 with TRBJ2-6; 9 positions agree with TRBD1. The CDR3 has 18 amino acids. Trimming removed 5 bases from V and 2 bases from J; junction bases left unmatched: 10. CDR3 loop: CASSHLYYRGPGANVLTF. In DNA form, the CDR3 reads TGTGCCAGCAGTCATCTATATTACAGGGGGCCTGGGGCCAACGTCCTGACTTTC.

This chain uses TRBV29-1 with TRBJ1-2; D not certain. V dropped 7 bases and J dropped 7 bases, with 22 bases sitting between them. Germline CDR1 and CDR2: SQVTM and ANQGSEA. The CDR3 has 14 amino acids. CDR3 in amino acids: CSAEPGPRRGGYTF. The CDR3 DNA is TGCAGCGCAGAACCCGGGCCTAGGAGAGGTGGCTACACCTTC.

The sample holds a few counts of this clonotype. The rearrangement links TRBV7-3 to TRBJ2-1; TRBD2 matches 8 bases. Germline V gives CDR1 SGHTA, CDR2 FQGTGA. The junction had 6 bases not matched to a gene; V was cut back by 5 bases and J by 0 bases. The CDR3 is 16 residues long. The CDR3 is CASSIWGTSSYNEQFF. CDR3 in DNA: TGTGCCAGCAGCATATGGGGGACTAGCTCCTACAATGAGCAGTTCTTC.

This chain connects TRBV7-3 to TRBJ1-1, with D perhaps TRBD1 (5 bases). Germline lookup yields CDR1 SGHTA and CDR2 FQGTGA. This CDR3 region has 15 residues. V was trimmed by 2 bases and J by 3 bases, leaving 13 bases between them. CDR3 bases: TGTGCCAGCAGCTTATCCCAGGGAAGGGACACTGAAGCTTTCTTT. Protein sequence: CASSLSQGRDTEAFF.

This clonotype was counted a few times. The chain joins TRBV12-3 or TRBV12-4 to TRBJ2-1; 15 nucleotides match TRBD2. The CDR3 is 16 amino acids. V dropped 3 bases and J dropped 6; count of bases not matched to a gene: 3. CDR3 in DNA: TGTGCCAGCAGTTTGGGGACTAGCGGGGGGAGCAATGAGCAGTTCTTC. Amino acids: CASSLGTSGGSNEQFF.

This clonotype came up a few times. The chain employs TRBV15 and TRBJ2-1; TRBD2 matches at 13 bases. The J call could be wrong; TRBJ2-7 is a better fit for the DNA end. The CDR3 has 15 amino acids. Germline CDR1 reads LNHNV; CDR2 reads YYDKDF (reference sequence). In nucleotides, the CDR3 is TGTGCCACCAGCAGTCCCGGGACTAGCGGGAACGAGCAGTACTTC. Amino acids: CATSSPGTSGNEQYF.

This clonotype was observed a few times. The CDR3 nucleotides read TGCGCCAGCACCCGACAGGGGCCGAACACTGAAGCTTTCTTT. It codes for CASTRQGPNTEAFF. The rearrangement uses TRBV5-1 and TRBJ1-1, with 8 bases fitting TRBD1. Trimming cost V 6 bases and J 1 base; bases outside gene matches: 5. The germline V gene has CDR1 SGHRS and CDR2 YFSETQ. The CDR3 contains 14 residues.

The CDR3 loop reads CASSFGASTEAFF. CDR3 nucleotides: TGCGCCAGCAGCTTCGGGGCGAGCACTGAAGCTTTCTTT. V gene TRBV5-1 combines with J gene TRBJ1-1; TRBD1 might be the D (5 bases). This CDR3 has 13 residues. With 2 bases removed from V and 4 bases from J, the gap between germline ends came to 9 bases. Per the germline V gene, CDR1 is SGHRS and CDR2 is YFSETQ.

Only a few counts were recorded for this clonotype. V gene TRBV27 combines with J gene TRBJ2-5, with 9 bases fitting TRBD1. TRBJ2-7 explains the end of the DNA better; the J call may be wrong. This CDR3 comprises 15 residues. The germline CDR1 and CDR2 sequences are MNHEY and SMNVEV (reference sequence). Here the CDR3 reads CASSLEVTGGGEQYF. For the CDR3, the DNA is TGTGCCAGCAGTTTGGAGGTGACAGGGGGGGGCGAGCAGTACTTC.

The chain joins TRBV12-3 or TRBV12-4 to TRBJ2-5; TRBD2 matches at 10 bases. The CDR3 runs to 15 residues. V dropped 6 bases and J dropped 2; count of bases not matched to a gene: 6. CDR3 nucleotide sequence: TGTGCCAGCAGCCAGCTTAGCGGGGGGCAAGAGACCCAGTACTTC. Translating gives CASSQLSGGQETQYF.

This clonotype was seen a handful of times. This chain connects TRBV15 to TRBJ1-3; 7 bases align to TRBD1. The CDR3 extends over 15 amino acids. The junction had 7 bases not matched to a gene; V was cut back by 4 bases and J by 4 bases. Germline V gene sequence: CDR1 LNHNV, CDR2 YYDKDF (reference sequence). For the CDR3, the DNA is TGTGCCACCAGCACCCGACAGGGATCAGGAAACACCATATATTTT. As protein: CATSTRQGSGNTIYF.